This TCR beta chain was recorded in a study of blood T cell repertoires in COVID-19. Turning to the study itself: The analysed material was cDNA or gDNA that came from T cells, B-cell-depleted T cells, or PBMCs.

The V segment lost 11 bases and the J segment 9 bases; nucleotides outside the gene matches: 29. This CDR3 region has 19 residues. The germline V gene encodes CDR1 SNHLY and CDR2 FYNNEI. Authors' analysis steps: Amplification from reference gene primers served as the basis for estimated nucleated cell counts. Data came from immunoSEQ multiplex PCR; TCRdb stores just in-frame clones and leaves some out. For V, J and clone size, that table is used; D and trimming come from the DNA. The table records 250,000 or so clones, about 89% of them present only once. The genes are TRBV2 and TRBJ2-1; 9 nucleotides align to TRBD2. The source of this sequence is a woman between 35 and 50 years old who had recovered from COVID-19. The material sequenced was peripheral blood. The CDR3 DNA reads TGTGCCGCGGGGGGGCTTGATCGAACCCGGGATACATACCTCCTTGAGCAGTTCTTC. It translates to CAAGGLDRTRDTYLLEQFF.